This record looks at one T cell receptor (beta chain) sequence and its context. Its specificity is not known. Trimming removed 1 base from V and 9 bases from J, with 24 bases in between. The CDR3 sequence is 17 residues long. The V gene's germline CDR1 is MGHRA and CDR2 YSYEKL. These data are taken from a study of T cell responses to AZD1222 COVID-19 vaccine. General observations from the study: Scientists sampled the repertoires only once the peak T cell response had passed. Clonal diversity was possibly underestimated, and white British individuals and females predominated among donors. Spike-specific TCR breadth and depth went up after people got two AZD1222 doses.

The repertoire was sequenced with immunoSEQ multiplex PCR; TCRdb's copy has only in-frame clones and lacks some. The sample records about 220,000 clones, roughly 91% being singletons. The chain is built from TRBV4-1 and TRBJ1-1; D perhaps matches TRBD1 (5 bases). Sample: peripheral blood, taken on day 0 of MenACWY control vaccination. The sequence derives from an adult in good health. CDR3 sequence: CASSQGNQGDPARKAFF. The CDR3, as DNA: TGCGCCAGCAGCCAAGGGAACCAGGGTGATCCCGCGAGAAAAGCTTTCTTT.